One and the same sample provided the 15 T cell receptor beta chains below, sequenced in a study of blood T cell repertoires in COVID-19. Data came from immunoSEQ multiplex PCR; TCRdb stores just in-frame clones and leaves some out. The data show hundreds of thousands of clones, roughly four fifths seen once. The sequencing input was peripheral blood. The source is a woman aged 50 to 60 who had recovered from COVID-19.

This chain uses TRBV3-1 (or the pseudogene TRBV3-2) with TRBJ2-1; 8 positions match TRBD2. Germline V CDR1 and CDR2: LGHDT, YNNKEL (reference sequence). CDR3 size: 14 residues. V shed 4 bases and J 12 bases; nucleotides not matched to a gene: 11. For the CDR3, the DNA is TGTGCCAGCAGCCCGGAGGACCTCGGGACTAGGCAGTTCTTC. Translated: CASSPEDLGTRQFF.

The chain has TRBV2 and TRBJ1-2; D call uncertain. Germline V gene data show CDR1 as SNHLY and CDR2 as FYNNEI. Trimming pared 6 bases from V and 8 bases from J, leaving 10 bases between. This CDR3 is built from 11 residues. This CDR3 is CASRRSEGYTF. The DNA for the CDR3 is TGTGCCAGCAGGAGGAGTGAAGGCTACACCTTC.

CDR3 DNA sequence: TGTGCCAGCAGTGAAGCGGGCTCGCGGGGAGCCCAGTACTTC. Protein product: CASSEAGSRGAQYF. This chain uses TRBV6-1 with TRBJ2-5; possible D gene TRBD2, 6 bases. Deletions cut 0 bases from V and 9 bases from J, with 14 bases between. Germline CDR1 reads MNHNS; CDR2 reads SASEGT. The CDR3 extends over 14 amino acids.

This chain uses TRBV19 with TRBJ2-1, with TRBD2 identical over 12 bases. Germline-derived CDR1 and CDR2 are LNHDA and SQIVND (reference sequence). This CDR3 comprises 16 residues. J lost 4 bases, V lost 3 bases, and 4 bases had no gene match. Here the CDR3 reads CASSIWGTSGYNEQFF. DNA for the CDR3: TGTGCCAGTAGTATTTGGGGGACTAGCGGGTACAATGAGCAGTTCTTC.

V usage is TRBV7-9 and J usage is TRBJ1-2, with D possibly matching TRBD1 (5 bases). This CDR3 is built from 13 residues. Germline V lookup: CDR1 SEHNR, CDR2 FQNEAQ (reference sequence). V lost 3 bases to trimming and J lost 4 bases, with 9 bases between them. The CDR3 DNA sequence: TGTGCCAGCAGCTTGACAGCGCTCTATGGCTACACCTTC. It codes for CASSLTALYGYTF.

CDR3 region: CASSFWLAGEHEQYF. The CDR3 nucleotides read TGTGCCAGCAGCTTCTGGCTAGCGGGAGAGCACGAGCAGTACTTC. The genes are TRBV5-4 and TRBJ2-7, with 10 positions matching TRBD2. The CDR3 is made up of 15 amino acids. Germline assignment: CDR1 SGHNT and CDR2 YYREEE (reference sequence). V gave up 2 bases and J gave up 5 bases; unmatched junction bases: 7.

This clone was seen a few times. The chain recombines TRBV7-2 with TRBJ2-1, with D unresolved. Deletions cut 4 bases from V and 12 bases from J, with 10 bases between. The V gene's germline CDR1 is SGHTA and CDR2 FQGNSA. CDR3 length: 11 amino acids. The CDR3 DNA is TGTGCCAGCAGCTCCGGCACGGGGCAGTTCTTC. This sequence encodes CASSSGTGQFF.

This chain uses TRBV6-2 or TRBV6-3 with TRBJ1-5, with D possibly matching TRBD1 (5 bases). Trimming left V 0 bases short and J 4 bases short, with 7 bases between. The CDR3 contains 14 residues. Germline V gene sequence: CDR1 MNHEY, CDR2 SVGEGT. CDR3 loop: CASSYSQGNQPQHF. The CDR3 nucleotides read TGTGCCAGCAGTTACTCGCAGGGTAATCAGCCCCAGCATTTT.

The chain recombines TRBV25-1 with TRBJ2-1; a weak D match, TRBD1 (5 bases). Germline loops: CDR1 MGHDK, CDR2 SYGVNS. Trimming stripped 4 bases from V and 3 bases from J, with 13 bases between. The CDR3 loop spans 15 amino acids. CDR3 residues: CASSGGGGVYNEQFF. CDR3 coding DNA: TGTGCCAGCAGTGGGGGCGGCGGAGTCTACAATGAGCAGTTCTTC.

This clone turned up a few times. The chain joins TRBV28 to TRBJ2-1; TRBD2 agrees at 7 bases. V lost 3 bases to trimming and J lost 0 bases; unmatched junction nucleotides: 8. This CDR3 spans 17 amino acids. Germline V gene lookup returns CDR1 MDHEN and CDR2 SYDVKM. Written as DNA, the CDR3 is TGTGCCAGCAGTTTCCCCCAAGCGGGACTCTCCTACAATGAGCAGTTCTTC. It translates to CASSFPQAGLSYNEQFF.

The rearrangement joins TRBV28 to TRBJ1-1; D gene ambiguous. Trimming pared 5 bases from V and 2 bases from J, leaving 15 bases between. CDR1 and CDR2 from the germline V gene are MDHEN and SYDVKM. The CDR3 is made up of 15 amino acids. The CDR3 is CASSIPRTANTEAFF. The CDR3 DNA reads as TGTGCCAGCAGTATCCCCCGGACTGCCAACACTGAAGCTTTCTTT.

The chain uses TRBV28 and TRBJ2-7; tentative D call: TRBD1 (5 bases). Germline V lookup: CDR1 MDHEN, CDR2 SYDVKM. The CDR3 runs to 14 residues. V was shortened by 1 base and J by 5 bases, with 12 bases between the two germline ends. CDR3 DNA sequence: TGTGCCAGCAGTTTATCGACAGAGTGGCACGAGCAGTACTTC. It codes for CASSLSTEWHEQYF.

The CDR3 coding sequence is TGTGCCTGGAGTGTCGGGACTAGCGCGCACAATGAGCAGTTCTTC. Translated, it gives CAWSVGTSAHNEQFF. This sequence joins TRBV30 and TRBJ2-1; 10 bases align to TRBD2. Trimming cost V 0 bases and J 5 bases; bases outside gene matches: 4. The CDR3 has 15 amino acids. The germline V gene has CDR1 GTSNPN and CDR2 SVGIG (reference sequence).

The chain is built from TRBV14 and TRBJ2-3; D is uncertain. There are 13 residues in the CDR3. V shed 3 bases and J shed 0 bases, with 4 bases lying between them. The germline V gene has CDR1 SGHDN and CDR2 FVKESK. In DNA form, the CDR3 reads TGTGCCAGCAGCCATATAAGCACAGATACGCAGTATTTT. Its translation is CASSHISTDTQYF.

The chain recombines TRBV9 with TRBJ2-3; possibly TRBD1 for D (6 bases). The CDR3 is 15 residues long. Trimming removed 0 bases from V and 0 bases from J, with 8 bases in between. CDR1 and CDR2 (germline): SGDLS, YYNGEE. CDR3 loop: CASSVGTASTDTQYF. DNA for the CDR3: TGTGCCAGCAGCGTAGGGACAGCCAGCACAGATACGCAGTATTTT.